This is a list of T cell receptor beta chains from one sample in a study of shared clonotypes between healthy human individuals. The repertoire was sequenced with immunoSEQ multiplex PCR; TCRdb's copy has only in-frame clones and lacks some. The data show about 960,000 clones, with around three quarters seen just once and approximately 1.5% held by the top ten. Material for sequencing was memory CD4+ T cells sorted from blood. The receptors were gathered from a man between 18 and 35 years old in good health. CDR3s leave out the opening cysteine and the closing phenylalanine or tryptophan. A clone size is listed for some rows: how often the clone was seen (once, few, many), or a class if it is expanded.

V gene | clone size | CDR3 protein
TRBV28 | . | ASSLGDRKTDTQY
TRBV30 | . | AWSVGRGASPLH
TRBV5-1 | once | ASSVSGLGDQPQH
TRBV5-1 | once | ASRVHQETQY
TRBV5-1 | . | ASSWEGPAYEQY
TRBV11-3 | . | ASSQGLAGGADTQY
TRBV6-5 | few | ASSRDGSGANVLT
TRBV5-4 | . | ASSPTSGLTDTQY
TRBV14 | . | ASSPQDRVLF
TRBV11-3 | . | ASSVPGQGARDLEAF
TRBV20-1 | . | SANRGTEAF
TRBV5-3 | . | ARSFPRGDLGYGYT
TRBV30 | many | ACRGAGSREKLF
TRBV6-6 | few | ASSPGLRTDTQY
TRBV28 | . | ASSPAGLAGVKNEQY